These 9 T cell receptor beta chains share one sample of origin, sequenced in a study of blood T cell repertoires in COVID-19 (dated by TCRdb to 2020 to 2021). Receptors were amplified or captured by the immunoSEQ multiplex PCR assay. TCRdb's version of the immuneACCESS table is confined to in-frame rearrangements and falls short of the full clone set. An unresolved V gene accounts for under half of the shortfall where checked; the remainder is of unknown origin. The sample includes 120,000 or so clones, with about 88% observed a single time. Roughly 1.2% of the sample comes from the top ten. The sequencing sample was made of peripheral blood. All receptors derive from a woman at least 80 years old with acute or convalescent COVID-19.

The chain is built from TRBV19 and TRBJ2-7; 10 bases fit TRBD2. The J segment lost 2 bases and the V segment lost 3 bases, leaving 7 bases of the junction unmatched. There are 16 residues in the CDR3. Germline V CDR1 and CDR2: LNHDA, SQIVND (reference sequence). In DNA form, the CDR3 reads TGTGCCAGTAGTATGTTTACTAGCGGGGCCCCCTACGAGCAGTACTTC. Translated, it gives CASSMFTSGAPYEQYF.

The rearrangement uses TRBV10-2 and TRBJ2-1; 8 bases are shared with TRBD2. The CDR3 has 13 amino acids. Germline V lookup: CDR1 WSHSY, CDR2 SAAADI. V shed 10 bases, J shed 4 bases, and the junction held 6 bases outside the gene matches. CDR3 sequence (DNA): TGCGCCACCAGCGGGAGAGAATACAATGAGCAGTTCTTC. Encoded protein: CATSGREYNEQFF.

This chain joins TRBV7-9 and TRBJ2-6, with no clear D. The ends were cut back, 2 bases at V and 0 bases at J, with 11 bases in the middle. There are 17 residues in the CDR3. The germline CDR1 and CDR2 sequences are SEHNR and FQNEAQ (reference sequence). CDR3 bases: TGTGCCAGCAGCTTACATCCCACTTTCTCTGGGGCCAACGTCCTGACTTTC. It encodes CASSLHPTFSGANVLTF. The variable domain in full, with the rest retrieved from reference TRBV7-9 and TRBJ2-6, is DTGVSQNPRHKITKRGQNVTFRCDPISEHNRLYWYRQTLGQGPEFLTYFQNEAQLEKSRLLSDRFSAERPKGSFSTLEIQRTEQGDSAMYLCASSLHPTFSGANVLTFGAGSRLTVL.

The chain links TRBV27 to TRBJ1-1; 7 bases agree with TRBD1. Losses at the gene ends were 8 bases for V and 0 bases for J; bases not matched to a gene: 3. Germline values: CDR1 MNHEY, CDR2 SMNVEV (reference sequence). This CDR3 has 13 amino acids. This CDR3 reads CASGDRMNTEAFF. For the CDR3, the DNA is TGTGCCAGCGGGGACAGAATGAACACTGAAGCTTTCTTT.

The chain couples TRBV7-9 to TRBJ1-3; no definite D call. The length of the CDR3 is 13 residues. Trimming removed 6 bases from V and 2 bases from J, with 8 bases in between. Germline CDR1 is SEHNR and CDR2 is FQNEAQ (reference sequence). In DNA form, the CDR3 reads TGTGCCAGCAGTAAACCGGCTGGAAACACCATATATTTT. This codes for CASSKPAGNTIYF.

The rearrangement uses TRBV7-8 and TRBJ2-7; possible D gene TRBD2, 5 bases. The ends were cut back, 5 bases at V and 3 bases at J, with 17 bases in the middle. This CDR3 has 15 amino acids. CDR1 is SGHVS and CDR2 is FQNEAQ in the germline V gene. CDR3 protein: CASSPRVERRYEQYF. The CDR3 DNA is TGTGCCAGCAGCCCGAGGGTTGAGCGACGCTACGAGCAGTACTTC.

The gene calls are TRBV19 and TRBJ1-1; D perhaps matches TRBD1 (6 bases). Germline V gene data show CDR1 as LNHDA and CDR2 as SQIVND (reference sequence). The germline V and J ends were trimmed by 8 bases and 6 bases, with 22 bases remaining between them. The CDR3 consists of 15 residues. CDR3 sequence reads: CASLVLRGATPEAFF. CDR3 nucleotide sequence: TGTGCCAGTTTGGTTCTTCGGGGGGCTACCCCTGAAGCTTTCTTT.

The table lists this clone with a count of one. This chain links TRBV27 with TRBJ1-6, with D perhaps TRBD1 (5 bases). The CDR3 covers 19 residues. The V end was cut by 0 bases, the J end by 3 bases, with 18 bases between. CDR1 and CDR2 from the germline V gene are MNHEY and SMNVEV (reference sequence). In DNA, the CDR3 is TGTGCCAGCAGTTTATCGGGGCCTTTGACAGCGCACTATAATTCACCCCTCCACTTT. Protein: CASSLSGPLTAHYNSPLHF.

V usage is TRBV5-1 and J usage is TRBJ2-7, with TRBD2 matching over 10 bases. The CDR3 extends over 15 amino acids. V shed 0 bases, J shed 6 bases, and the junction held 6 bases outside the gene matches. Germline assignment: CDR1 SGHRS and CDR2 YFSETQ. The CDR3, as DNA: TGCGCCAGCAGCTTGGTGCCTAGCGGGAGTGGCGAGCAGTACTTC. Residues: CASSLVPSGSGEQYF.